The 3 T cell receptor beta chains presented below share a single source sample, sequenced in a study of cytomegalovirus exposure and HLA in healthy donors. A multiplex PCR was run with 60 Vbeta primers and 13 Jbeta primers. Here immunoSEQ multiplex PCR was the method, and the copy in TCRdb shows in-frame clones only, minus some. Seen here are about 83,000 clones, roughly 80% observed once, and the top ten hold around 1.9%. The sample comprised PBMCs. These receptor sequences come from a woman aged 30 to 39 in good health and CMV-seronegative.

Concerning this clone itself: A junction end diverges from the germline sequence, so it may reflect a read error. The rearrangement links TRBV27 to TRBJ2-4, with 7 bases fitting TRBD1. CDR3 length: 12 residues. Germline V gene lookup returns CDR1 MNHEY and CDR2 SMNVEV (reference sequence). CDR3 DNA sequence: TGTGCCAGCAGTTTGGGGCTACAGGGGTCGGACTTC. It is translated as CASSLGLQGSDF.

As DNA, the CDR3 is TGTGCCAGTGGATCTAGCGGGGGCTTCTACGAGCAGTACTTC. Residues: CASGSSGGFYEQYF. The chain has TRBV19 and TRBJ2-7, with 10 bases that match TRBD2. Germline-derived CDR1 and CDR2 are LNHDA and SQIVND (reference sequence). There are 14 residues in the CDR3. V shed 8 bases and J 3 bases; nucleotides not matched to a gene: 7.

For the CDR3, the DNA is TGCGCCAGCAGCTTGGACAGGGTGGTCGGCTACACCTTC. Translated: CASSLDRVVGYTF. The rearrangement links TRBV5-1 to TRBJ1-2, with D perhaps TRBD1 (6 bases). The CDR3 extends over 13 amino acids. CDR1 is SGHRS, CDR2 YFSETQ, per germline. V dropped 0 bases and J dropped 8 bases, with 11 bases sitting between them.